One and the same sample provided the 30 T cell receptor beta chains below, sequenced in a study of cytomegalovirus exposure and HLA in healthy donors. Profiled with immunoSEQ multiplex PCR; TCRdb holds only in-frame clones, not every one. The table records about 53,000 clones, roughly 93% of them present only once. Sequences were obtained from PBMCs. The receptors shown here come from a man between 18 and 29 years old in good health and CMV-seronegative.

The chain combines TRBV7-9 with TRBJ2-1, with 7 bases that match TRBD2. The V gene's germline CDR1 is SEHNR and CDR2 FQNEAQ (reference sequence). The CDR3 contains 18 residues. V lost 2 bases and J lost 4; bases outside the gene matches: 14. The CDR3 DNA reads as TGTGCCAGCAGCTTAATGGGTCCAACTAGCGTTCTGTACAATGAGCAGTTCTTC. Encoded protein: CASSLMGPTSVLYNEQFF.

The chain has TRBV7-9 and TRBJ2-2, with D possibly TRBD2 on 6 matching bases. The CDR3 loop spans 17 amino acids. Deletions cut 3 bases from V and 5 bases from J, with 19 bases between. CDR1 is SEHNR, CDR2 FQNEAQ, per germline (reference sequence). The CDR3 loop is CASSFSSGQGITGELFF. CDR3 nucleotide sequence: TGTGCCAGCAGCTTTTCAAGCGGGCAAGGAATAACCGGGGAGCTGTTTTTT.

The chain links TRBV6-6 to TRBJ2-2; a weak D match, TRBD2 (6 bases). The germline gives CDR1 MNHNY, CDR2 SVGAGI (reference sequence). Trimming pared 2 bases from V and 4 bases from J, leaving 11 bases between. The CDR3 has 15 amino acids. CDR3 sequence: CASSYDLARTGELFF. CDR3 nucleotide sequence: TGTGCCAGCAGTTACGACCTAGCGCGCACCGGGGAGCTGTTTTTT.

The chain joins TRBV6-1 to TRBJ2-7, with D tentatively TRBD1 (5 bases). The germline gives CDR1 MNHNS, CDR2 SASEGT. The CDR3 has 12 amino acids. The ends were cut back, 4 bases at V and 4 bases at J, with 8 bases in the middle. CDR3: CASSVQGYEQYF. The CDR3 DNA reads TGTGCCAGCAGTGTCCAGGGTTACGAGCAGTACTTC.

V and J are TRBV27 and TRBJ1-5; D is ambiguous. The CDR3 is made up of 15 amino acids. V lost 3 bases to trimming and J lost 0 bases, with 9 bases between them. The germline gives CDR1 MNHEY, CDR2 SMNVEV (reference sequence). CDR3 nucleotide sequence: TGTGCCAGCAGTTTGCGGGTTGATAGCAATCAGCCCCAGCATTTT. Translation: CASSLRVDSNQPQHF.

The genes are TRBV30 and TRBJ2-7; possible D gene TRBD1, 5 bases. The length of the CDR3 is 14 residues. The germline CDR1 and CDR2 sequences are GTSNPN and SVGIG (reference sequence). The V gene lost 3 bases and the J gene lost 6 bases, with 18 bases spanning the gap. The CDR3 DNA is TGTGCCTGGAGAAGCAACCAGGGTCTGGTCGAGCAGTACTTC. It codes for CAWRSNQGLVEQYF.

In DNA form, the CDR3 reads TGTGCCAGCAGTGAAGCCCGGGATCGGACAGGCCCCGGCTATGGCTACACCTTC. Protein product: CASSEARDRTGPGYGYTF. The chain uses TRBV6-1 and TRBJ1-2; 7 nucleotides match TRBD1. This CDR3 spans 18 amino acids. Germline assignment: CDR1 MNHNS and CDR2 SASEGT. The V gene end was trimmed by 0 bases and the J gene end by 4 bases; junction bases not matched to a gene: 14.

The chain uses TRBV7-2 and TRBJ2-4; possible D gene TRBD2, 6 bases. Trimming shortened V by 3 bases and J by 9 bases, and 15 bases separated the two germline ends. Germline values: CDR1 SGHTA, CDR2 FQGNSA. The CDR3 covers 14 residues. In nucleotides, the CDR3 is TGTGCCAGCAGCTTGGGACTCCGTGGGAGCATTCAGTACTTC. Residues: CASSLGLRGSIQYF.

The chain combines TRBV28 with TRBJ1-5; tentatively, D is TRBD1 (5 bases). Trimming took off 7 bases at V and 6 bases at J, with 10 bases between the two ends. The germline V gene has CDR1 MDHEN and CDR2 SYDVKM. This CDR3 comprises 12 residues. The CDR3 region is CASKQGGQPQHF. The CDR3 region has the DNA TGTGCCAGCAAGCAGGGAGGTCAGCCCCAGCATTTT.

The V gene is TRBV2, the J gene TRBJ2-5; 7 nucleotides line up with TRBD2. CDR1 and CDR2 from the germline V gene are SNHLY and FYNNEI. After removal of 5 bases from V and 3 bases from J, the junction contained 9 bases not matched to a gene. The CDR3 is made up of 15 amino acids. CDR3 bases: TGTGCCAGCAGTCAAAGCTACGGACTAGAAGAGACCCAGTACTTC. The encoded protein is CASSQSYGLEETQYF.

Concerning this clone: Relative to the germline gene, one junction end is altered; a read error may explain this. The chain employs TRBV6-1 and TRBJ2-1; 10 bases agree with TRBD2. Germline V gives CDR1 MNHNS, CDR2 SASEGT. The CDR3 extends over 14 amino acids. CDR3 nucleotide sequence: TGTGCCGGCAGATCCAAGCGGGAGGGCGGGGAGCAGTTCTTC. The encoded protein is CAGRSKREGGEQFF.

The chain uses TRBV27 and TRBJ1-5; perhaps TRBD1 as D (5 bases). Germline V CDR1 and CDR2: MNHEY, SMNVEV (reference sequence). The length of the CDR3 is 15 residues. The ends were cut back, 0 bases at V and 9 bases at J, with 15 bases in the middle. The CDR3 is CASSLSIIGGAPQHF. For the CDR3, the DNA is TGTGCCAGCAGTTTATCGATAATCGGGGGAGCGCCCCAGCATTTT.

The chain is built from TRBV6-1 and TRBJ2-1; TRBD2 aligns across 8 bases. The J segment lost 8 bases and the V segment lost 4 bases, leaving 7 bases of the junction unmatched. Germline V gives CDR1 MNHNS, CDR2 SASEGT. The CDR3 has 14 residues. CDR3 coding DNA: TGTGCCAGCAGTGGACTAGCGTCGGTCGATGAGCAGTTCTTC. This gives the protein CASSGLASVDEQFF.

This clone was seen once. The chain links TRBV5-4 to TRBJ2-5, with D perhaps TRBD2 (6 bases). The V end was cut by 4 bases, the J end by 4 bases, with 20 bases between. CDR1 SGHNT and CDR2 YYREEE come from the germline V gene (reference sequence). The CDR3 loop spans 16 amino acids. CDR3 sequence: CASSGGRLEGGETQYF. The CDR3 DNA sequence: TGTGCCAGCAGCGGGGGTCGACTAGAGGGAGGAGAGACCCAGTACTTC.

The V gene is TRBV5-1, the J gene TRBJ2-2; TRBD1 might be the D (6 bases). This CDR3 region has 15 residues. The germline V gene has CDR1 SGHRS and CDR2 YFSETQ. V dropped 6 bases and J dropped 1 base, with 13 bases sitting between them. CDR3 amino acids: CASTFGTQNTGELFF. The CDR3 DNA follows: TGCGCCAGCACCTTTGGGACACAGAACACCGGGGAGCTGTTTTTT.

This chain joins TRBV7-9 and TRBJ1-4; TRBD1 matches at 11 bases. Trimming removed 5 bases from V and 8 bases from J; junction bases left unmatched: 10. The CDR3 length is 16 residues. Germline V gene data show CDR1 as SEHNR and CDR2 as FQNEAQ (reference sequence). The CDR3 DNA sequence: TGTGCCAGCAGCCTAGTACTGGGACAGGGGGTAGAAAAACTGTTTTTT. Translated, it gives CASSLVLGQGVEKLFF.

The chain couples TRBV9 to TRBJ2-1, with 10 bases aligning to TRBD2. Germline V gene lookup returns CDR1 SGDLS and CDR2 YYNGEE. The CDR3 extends over 15 amino acids. V gave up 0 bases and J gave up 6 bases; unmatched junction bases: 3. The CDR3 region has the DNA TGTGCCAGCAGCGTAGTTGGGACTAGCGCCAATGAGCAGTTCTTC. Amino acid sequence: CASSVVGTSANEQFF. The whole variable domain, remainder taken from reference TRBV9 and TRBJ2-1, is DSGVTQTPKHLITATGQRVTLRCSPRSGDLSVYWYQQSLDQGLQFLIQYYNGEERAKGNILERFSAQQFPDLHSELNLSSLELGDSALYFCASSVVGTSANEQFFGPGTRLTVL.

The V call is TRBV6-5, the J call TRBJ2-5; 7 bases match TRBD2. CDR3 size: 13 residues. Germline loops: CDR1 MNHEY, CDR2 SVGAGI. Trimming took 6 bases from V and 5 from J; bases not matched to a gene: 6. The CDR3 DNA sequence: TGTGCCAGCAGGGGGCGGGGAGGGGAGACCCAGTACTTC. The encoded protein is CASRGRGGETQYF.

The genes are TRBV9 and TRBJ2-1; TRBD2 might be the D (6 bases). Germline V CDR1 and CDR2: SGDLS, YYNGEE. The germline V and J ends were trimmed by 1 base and 5 bases, with 13 bases remaining between them. The CDR3 runs to 15 residues. The CDR3 DNA reads TGTGCCAGCAGCGTAATGGAGGGTTTTAACAATGAGCAGTTCTTC. As protein: CASSVMEGFNNEQFF.

The genes are TRBV5-4 and TRBJ1-1; the D is unclear. In germline, CDR1 is SGHNT, CDR2 YYREEE (reference sequence). Trimming removed 3 bases at V and 1 base at J, with 13 bases between. This CDR3 has 15 residues. The chain's CDR3 is CASSSSRVGNTEAFF. The CDR3 nucleotides are TGTGCCAGCAGCTCATCGAGGGTAGGGAACACTGAAGCTTTCTTT.

The chain carries TRBV14 and TRBJ2-7; 15 bases are shared with TRBD2. The CDR3 is 20 amino acids. V shed 0 bases and J 5 bases; nucleotides not matched to a gene: 14. Germline V gives CDR1 SGHDN, CDR2 FVKESK. Here the CDR3 DNA reads TGTGCCAGCAGCCAAGATCCGAGGGGGACTAGCGGGAGGTGGATGCACGAGCAGTACTTC. It yields the protein CASSQDPRGTSGRWMHEQYF.

The chain links TRBV19 to TRBJ2-5, with a weak D call TRBD2 (5 bases). The germline V and J ends were trimmed by 6 bases and 1 base, with 6 bases remaining between them. The CDR3 is 12 amino acids. The germline V gene has CDR1 LNHDA and CDR2 SQIVND (reference sequence). Here the CDR3 DNA reads TGTGCCAGTAGACGGGGCCAAGAGACCCAGTACTTC. Residues: CASRRGQETQYF.

This chain links TRBV10-1 with TRBJ2-3; perhaps TRBD2 as D (5 bases). This CDR3 comprises 15 residues. Germline CDR1 reads WNHNN; CDR2 reads SYGVQD (reference sequence). Trimming took off 5 bases at V and 12 bases at J, with 24 bases between the two ends. The CDR3 sequence: CASSSAGDSLTDQYF. The CDR3 DNA sequence: TGCGCCAGCAGTTCGGCGGGCGATTCGCTCACGGATCAGTATTTT.

The chain is built from TRBV19 and TRBJ2-1; TRBD1 matches 7 bases. The trim removed 5 bases at V and 4 bases at J, leaving 8 bases unmatched. The CDR3 is 15 residues long. Germline CDR1 reads LNHDA; CDR2 reads SQIVND (reference sequence). In DNA form, the CDR3 reads TGTGCCAGTAGTGTTTACGGGACAGCTTACAATGAGCAGTTCTTC. Its protein is CASSVYGTAYNEQFF.

This chain uses TRBV5-3 with TRBJ2-1; TRBD1 might be the D (5 bases). TRBV5-3 is treated as an ORF (open reading frame) with a function not yet certain. The CDR3 consists of 17 residues. Deletions cut 2 bases from V and 8 bases from J, with 23 bases between. The CDR3, as DNA: TGTGCCAGAAGCTTTCTGGAGCGCAAGGGGTTCCTGTATGAGCAGTTCTTC. Protein sequence: CARSFLERKGFLYEQFF.

The CDR3 bases are TGTGCCAGCAGCCAGGCCGGGACAGGATTTTCCTACGAGCAGTACTTC. Its protein is CASSQAGTGFSYEQYF. The genes are TRBV4-2 and TRBJ2-7; 8 nucleotides line up with TRBD1. The length of the CDR3 is 16 residues. V gave up 3 bases and J gave up 1 base; unmatched junction bases: 8. Per germline, CDR1 LGHNA and CDR2 YNFKEQ.

V gene TRBV19 combines with J gene TRBJ1-4, with 9 positions matching TRBD1. V was clipped by 4 bases and J by 8 bases; unmatched bases: 5. The CDR3 is 14 amino acids. Germline V gene lookup returns CDR1 LNHDA and CDR2 SQIVND (reference sequence). Here the CDR3 DNA reads TGTGCCAGTAGTACGCGGACAGGGGTGGAAAAACTGTTTTTT. It specifies CASSTRTGVEKLFF.

J is TRBJ1-1 and V is TRBV7-2; D is unclear. The germline V gene encodes CDR1 SGHTA and CDR2 FQGNSA. The CDR3 consists of 12 residues. The V and J ends lost 2 bases and 7 bases respectively, with 8 bases between them. CDR3 sequence (DNA): TGTGCCAGCAGCTTACGGTTCGGTGAAGCTTTCTTT. Translation gives CASSLRFGEAFF.

V gene TRBV19 combines with J gene TRBJ2-1, with D perhaps TRBD1 (6 bases). The CDR3 runs 15 residues. Germline V gene data show CDR1 as LNHDA and CDR2 as SQIVND (reference sequence). V was cut by 4 bases and J by 7 bases, with 17 bases left in between. CDR3 region: CASSNDRYPRNEQFF. CDR3 sequence (DNA): TGTGCCAGTAGTAACGACAGGTACCCTAGAAATGAGCAGTTCTTC.

The chain joins TRBV11-2 to TRBJ1-5; no reliable D call. The CDR3 runs 16 residues. Germline CDR1 is SGHAT and CDR2 is FQNNGV. V lost 1 base and J 1 base, leaving 11 bases between the germline ends. CDR3 residues: CASSLGVGRSNQPQHF. Here the CDR3 DNA reads TGTGCCAGCAGCTTAGGAGTAGGGAGAAGCAATCAGCCCCAGCATTTT.